The present TCR beta chain was sequenced within a study of OX40 agonist ivuxolimab in advanced cancers. The germline V gene has CDR1 SEHNR and CDR2 FQNEAQ (reference sequence). This CDR3 has 15 residues. The germline V and J ends were trimmed by 2 bases and 0 bases, with 9 bases remaining between them. Produced via immunoSEQ multiplex PCR; TCRdb's table is partial and in-frame only. The sample lists some 80,000 clones, 75% to 90% occurring once. This TCR was recovered from an adult with an advanced solid tumor such as melanoma, head and neck, liver or kidney cancer. The V and J genes are TRBV7-9 and TRBJ2-3; D possibly corresponds to TRBD1 (6 bases). Sequenced material: CD4+ or CD8+ T cells sorted from blood, taken in a trial of the OX40 agonist ivuxolimab. Written as DNA, the CDR3 is TGTGCCAGCAGCTTAAGACAGGTTAGCACAGATACGCAGTATTTT. Translated, it gives CASSLRQVSTDTQYF.